This entry describes one TCR beta chain. The antigen remains undetermined. Next came a second PCR, run for about 6 to 11 cycles, which used a sample-barcoded 5' primer along with a J-beta primer mix. TCRdb redid the calling of the 5' RACE reads with MiXCR, one entry per CDR3 protein. The sample carries nearly 1 million distinct CDR3 sequences, roughly 50% recorded once. The record originates from a study of blood T cells in healthy people across ages. Overall study findings and caveats: Older age went with lower TCR beta diversity per million T cells, in a roughly linear way.

Germline V lookup: CDR1 SQVTM, CDR2 ANQGSEA. CDR3 length equals 13 residues. Trimming took 6 bases from V and 7 from J; bases not matched to a gene: 7. This sequence joins TRBV29-1 and TRBJ1-4; 8 nucleotides align to TRBD1. This sequence was found in an older woman in good health. Sequenced input: blood. CDR3 in DNA: TGCAGCGTGGAGGTGACAGGGGCTGAAAAACTGTTTTTT. Its translation: CSVEVTGAEKLFF.